Below are 21 T cell receptor beta chains sequenced from a single sample in a study of T-cell memory formation after mild COVID-19. Using its own MiXCR run on the 5' RACE reads, TCRdb lists one record per CDR3 protein. The profile shows under 300,000 distinct CDR3 sequences, 8% to 9.5% of them singletons. What was sequenced was PBMCs or a T cell subset sorted from them (not recorded which). The source is a man in his late teens or twenties who had mild COVID-19 (a few samples of this study predate the infection). Cell type and time point are not known.

This clonotype appeared a few times. The V gene is TRBV18, the J gene TRBJ1-3; no clear D gene. Between the trimmed V and J ends, which lost 2 bases and 2 bases, there was a span of 7 bases. The CDR3 runs 14 residues. Germline loops: CDR1 KGHSH, CDR2 LQKENI. CDR3 DNA sequence: TGTGCCAGCTCACCAAGGACTACTGGAAACACCATATATTTT. It yields the protein CASSPRTTGNTIYF.

The rearrangement uses TRBV25-1 and TRBJ2-4, with D perhaps matching TRBD2 (6 bases). The germline V gene encodes CDR1 MGHDK and CDR2 SYGVNS. The CDR3 covers 13 residues. Trimming removed 6 bases at V and 9 bases at J, with 15 bases between. The CDR3 spells CASSWRVGVIQYF. DNA of the CDR3: TGTGCCAGCAGCTGGAGGGTTGGGGTCATTCAGTACTTC.

J is TRBJ2-1 and V is TRBV7-9; 8 nucleotides align to TRBD2. From germline, CDR1 is SEHNR and CDR2 FQNEAQ (reference sequence). V trimming: 5 bases; J trimming: 9 bases; junction bases outside the gene matches: 3. The CDR3 has 12 amino acids. The CDR3 sequence is CASSHGLAEQFF. Written as DNA, the CDR3 is TGTGCCAGCAGCCATGGACTAGCTGAGCAGTTCTTC.

The V call is TRBV20-1, the J call TRBJ1-1; the D is unclear. Trimming stripped 3 bases from V and 3 bases from J, with 11 bases between. The germline V gene has CDR1 DFQATT and CDR2 SNEGSKA (reference sequence). CDR3 length: 13 amino acids. The chain's CDR3 is CSASSGKDTEAFF. DNA for the CDR3: TGCAGTGCTAGTTCTGGGAAGGACACTGAAGCTTTCTTT.

The sample holds a few counts of this clonotype. The rearrangement uses TRBV6-1 and TRBJ1-1, with a tentative D call TRBD1 (5 bases). V lost 1 base and J 1 base, leaving 7 bases between the germline ends. CDR3 size: 14 residues. CDR1 MNHNS and CDR2 SASEGT come from the germline V gene. CDR3 in amino acids: CASSEGGANTEAFF. In DNA form, the CDR3 reads TGTGCCAGCAGTGAAGGAGGGGCGAACACTGAAGCTTTCTTT.

V usage is TRBV5-6 and J usage is TRBJ2-5, with a possible D match to TRBD2 (7 bases). CDR3 length: 14 amino acids. CDR1 is SGHDT, CDR2 YYEEEE, per germline. With 0 bases removed from V and 6 bases from J, the gap between germline ends came to 12 bases. CDR3 coding DNA: TGTGCCAGCAGCTTGGAGGGGGGGGCAAAGACCCAGTACTTC. Translating gives CASSLEGGAKTQYF.

This chain links TRBV11-2 with TRBJ1-5; D perhaps matches TRBD1 (6 bases). Germline V lookup: CDR1 SGHAT, CDR2 FQNNGV. V was clipped by 3 bases and J by 2 bases, with 14 bases between them. This CDR3 comprises 16 residues. This CDR3 is CASSFGNRDRNQPQHF. For the CDR3, the DNA is TGTGCCAGCAGCTTTGGGAACAGGGATCGCAATCAGCCCCAGCATTTT. Drawing the rest from reference TRBV11-2 and TRBJ1-5, the complete variable domain is EAGVAQSPRYKIIEKRQSVAFWCNPISGHATLYWYQQILGQGPKLLIQFQNNGVVDDSQLPKDRFSAERLKGVDSTLKIQPAKLEDSAVYLCASSFGNRDRNQPQHFGDGTRLSIL.

This clonotype was seen repeatedly, ten times or more. This chain links TRBV18 with TRBJ1-4; weak D call: TRBD1 (6 bases). V lost 4 bases to trimming and J lost 5 bases, with 14 bases between them. Per germline, CDR1 KGHSH and CDR2 LQKENI. The CDR3 spans 15 residues. The CDR3 here is CASSLIQGPNEKLFF. CDR3 sequence (DNA): TGTGCCAGCTCACTGATTCAGGGGCCAAATGAAAAACTGTTTTTT.

This clonotype appeared a few times. CDR3 nucleotide sequence: TGTGCCAGCAGCTTAGCACCGGACAGCCCCAACTATGGCTACACCTTC. Encoded protein: CASSLAPDSPNYGYTF. The chain joins TRBV7-2 to TRBJ1-2; D possibly corresponds to TRBD1 (6 bases). The CDR3 length is 16 residues. The germline V and J ends were trimmed by 0 bases and 2 bases, with 13 bases remaining between them. In germline, CDR1 is SGHTA, CDR2 FQGNSA. Filled out from reference TRBV7-2 and TRBJ1-2, the complete variable domain reads GAGVSQSPSNKVTEKGKDVELRCDPISGHTALYWYRQSLGQGLEFLIYFQGNSAPDKSGLPSDRFSAERTGGSVSTLTIQRTQQEDSAVYLCASSLAPDSPNYGYTFGSGTRLTVV.

The chain links TRBV6-2 or TRBV6-3 to TRBJ2-2, with 8 nucleotides matching TRBD1. The CDR3 is made up of 16 amino acids. V was pared by 4 bases and J by 5 bases, with 9 bases of the junction left unmatched. Per germline, CDR1 MNHEY and CDR2 SVGEGT. The CDR3 reads CASSSEDRVGTGELFF. CDR3 DNA sequence: TGTGCCAGCAGTTCCGAGGACAGGGTGGGGACCGGGGAGCTGTTTTTT.

This chain joins TRBV4-1 and TRBJ2-2; 7 nucleotides match TRBD1. The CDR3 length is 15 residues. CDR1 MGHRA and CDR2 YSYEKL come from the germline V gene. Trimming at V came to 0 bases and at J to 5 bases, leaving 3 bases not matched to a gene. The chain's CDR3 is CASSQDAGGTGELFF. The DNA of the CDR3 is TGCGCCAGCAGCCAAGATGCAGGGGGTACCGGGGAGCTGTTTTTT.

The chain links TRBV7-9 to TRBJ2-4, with 9 bases lining up with TRBD1. There are 16 residues in the CDR3. With V trimmed by 5 bases and J by 5 bases, 10 bases remained unmatched. Germline V gene lookup returns CDR1 SEHNR and CDR2 FQNEAQ (reference sequence). The CDR3 coding sequence is TGTGCCAGCAGCCTAACAGGGGGCCCTTTTGAAAACATTCAGTACTTC. The encoded protein is CASSLTGGPFENIQYF.

This chain joins TRBV4-1 and TRBJ1-1, with TRBD1 matching 9 bases. This CDR3 comprises 15 residues. CDR1 and CDR2 (germline): MGHRA, YSYEKL. V shed 2 bases, J shed 3 bases, and the junction held 4 bases outside the gene matches. The CDR3 protein is CASSQQTGGYTEAFF. The CDR3 nucleotides are TGCGCCAGCAGCCAACAGACAGGGGGGTACACTGAAGCTTTCTTT.

This clonotype showed up just a few times. This sequence joins TRBV9 and TRBJ2-5; TRBD2 matches 7 bases. V was pared by 3 bases and J by 1 base, with 6 bases of the junction left unmatched. This CDR3 has 15 amino acids. Germline loops: CDR1 SGDLS, CDR2 YYNGEE. The chain's CDR3 is CASSASSGPQETQYF. The CDR3 DNA is TGTGCCAGCAGCGCTTCTAGCGGCCCCCAAGAGACCCAGTACTTC.

This rearrangement joins TRBV2 to TRBJ1-2; D ambiguous. The V end was cut by 7 bases, the J end by 4 bases, with 7 bases between. From germline, CDR1 is SNHLY and CDR2 FYNNEI. The CDR3 is 11 residues long. CDR3 DNA sequence: TGTGCCAGCACAGAGATCTATGGCTACACCTTC. This codes for CASTEIYGYTF.

V and J are TRBV5-1 and TRBJ2-5; 7 bases match TRBD2. The V segment lost 4 bases and the J segment 4 bases; nucleotides outside the gene matches: 7. The CDR3 totals 14 residues. In germline, CDR1 is SGHRS, CDR2 YFSETQ. CDR3 coding DNA: TGCGCCAGCAGCCGGGAGGCAGGGTCAGAGACCCAGTACTTC. Amino acid sequence: CASSREAGSETQYF.

The rearrangement joins TRBV5-6 to TRBJ2-1; 9 nucleotides line up with TRBD1. The J segment lost 8 bases and the V segment lost 5 bases, leaving 8 bases of the junction unmatched. The V gene's germline CDR1 is SGHDT and CDR2 YYEEEE. This CDR3 comprises 14 residues. CDR3: CASRPPGQGYEQFF. The DNA for the CDR3 is TGTGCCAGCAGGCCTCCGGGACAGGGTTATGAGCAGTTCTTC.

This clonotype was detected ten times or more. The chain is built from TRBV6-5 and TRBJ1-1, with D perhaps matching TRBD1 (5 bases). With 2 bases removed from V and 5 bases from J, the gap between germline ends came to 12 bases. CDR1 MNHEY and CDR2 SVGAGI come from the germline V gene. This CDR3 region has 14 residues. CDR3 bases: TGTGCCAGCAGTTACGTGGGGGGAAAGACTGAAGCTTTCTTT. Its protein product is CASSYVGGKTEAFF.

The table lists this clonotype with many counts. The V gene is TRBV6-4, the J gene TRBJ2-2; 9 bases fit TRBD1. The CDR3 is made up of 14 amino acids. J gave up 7 bases and V 0 bases, and 0 bases lay outside the gene matches. Germline V gene data show CDR1 as MRHNA and CDR2 as SNTAGT. CDR3 DNA sequence: TGTGCCAGCAGTGACTCGACAGGGGGCGGGGAGCTGTTTTTT. Translated, it gives CASSDSTGGGELFF.

The chain employs TRBV6-5 and TRBJ1-5, with 8 bases that match TRBD1. Losses at the gene ends were 10 bases for V and 1 base for J; bases not matched to a gene: 3. The germline gives CDR1 MNHEY, CDR2 SVGAGI. This CDR3 is 13 amino acids long. The CDR3 coding sequence is TGTGCCACCGGGGACAGGAGCAATCAGCCCCAGCATTTT. It encodes CATGDRSNQPQHF.

This clonotype was seen many times. The chain employs TRBV27 and TRBJ2-6, with D hard to call. Trimming pared 6 bases from V and 0 bases from J, leaving 3 bases between. In germline, CDR1 is MNHEY, CDR2 SMNVEV (reference sequence). The CDR3 length is 13 residues. DNA for the CDR3: TGTGCCAGCAGGCTCTCTGGGGCCAACGTCCTGACTTTC. Translation gives CASRLSGANVLTF.